This is a list of T cell receptor beta chains from one sample in a study of T cell repertoires in cytomegalovirus infection. The antigens these receptors bind are not known. One entry per CDR3 protein results from TCRdb running MiXCR on the reads. The sample consists of a few hundred thousand distinct CDR3 sequences, just under 30% of them appearing once. The sequencing here drew on cultured PBMCs, taken from culture after CMV antigen stimulation. All receptors derive from a human donor in good health (CMV status not recorded). Some clones in this sample may be carry-over from other donors' samples. Each CDR3 is given with its conserved first and last residue.

TRBJ2-2,TRBV7-8,CASSQISTGELFF
TRBJ2-7,TRBV7-3,CASSFGLAYEQYF
TRBJ1-5,TRBV18,CASSPPGSLQPQHF
TRBJ2-1,TRBV2,CASRGDPPGEQFF
TRBJ1-1,TRBV28,CASSLMDREAFF
TRBJ2-1,TRBV19,CASSVGQFSYNEQFF
TRBJ1-5,TRBV19,CASSLGFVSNQPQHF
TRBJ1-1,TRBV12-5,CASGHGENTEAFF
TRBJ2-5,TRBV2,CASSGDGQETQYF
TRBJ1-5,TRBV7-2,CASSLRSTSGNQPQHF
TRBJ2-5,TRBV6-6,CASSYSPGGTTFGPQETQYF
TRBJ2-5,TRBV5-4,CASSSGTYQETQYF
TRBJ1-1,TRBV5-4,CASSSPREGDTEAFF
TRBJ2-1,TRBV25-1,CASSASGGANEQFF
TRBJ2-5,TRBV7-9,CASSVGTSGVKETQYF
TRBJ2-7,TRBV7-4,CASSLPETSSYEQYF
TRBJ2-1,TRBV7-8,CASSLGGGAAYNEQFF
TRBJ1-2,TRBV7-2,CASSLDRGQNYGYTF
TRBJ2-5,TRBV20-1,CSARVSGGETQYF
TRBJ2-5,TRBV25-1,CASSESATYPQETQYF
TRBJ1-3,TRBV7-9,CASSPKLGLTSSGNTIYF
TRBJ1-1,TRBV19,CASTLARVGTEAFF
TRBJ2-5,TRBV5-4,CASSFYRESLETQYF
TRBJ2-1,TRBV24-1,CATSGALDEQFF
TRBJ1-5,TRBV6-1,CASSETYWGGSNQPQHF
TRBJ2-2,TRBV7-2,CASSGLNTGELFF